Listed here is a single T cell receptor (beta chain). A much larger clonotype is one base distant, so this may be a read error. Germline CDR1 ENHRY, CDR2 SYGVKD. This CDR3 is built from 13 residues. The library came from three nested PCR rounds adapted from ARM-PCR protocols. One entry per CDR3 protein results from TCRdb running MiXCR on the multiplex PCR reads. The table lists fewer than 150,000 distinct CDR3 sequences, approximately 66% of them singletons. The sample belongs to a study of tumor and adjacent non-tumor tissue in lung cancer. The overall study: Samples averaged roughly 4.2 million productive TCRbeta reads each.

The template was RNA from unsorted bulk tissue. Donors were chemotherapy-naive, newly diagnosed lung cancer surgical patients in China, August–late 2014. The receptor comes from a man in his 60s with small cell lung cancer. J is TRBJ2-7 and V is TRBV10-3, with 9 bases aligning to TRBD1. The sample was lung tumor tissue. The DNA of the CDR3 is TGTGCCACGTCCCCAAGCGGACAGGGGATAATTAGTGTC. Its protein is CATSPSGQGIISV.